This TCR beta chain was profiled in a study of T cell responses to AZD1222 COVID-19 vaccine. TCRdb keeps only in-frame clones here, not all; method: immunoSEQ multiplex PCR. The table shows about 75,000 clones, with 80% to 90% occurring only once. This clone was counted a single time. The antigen is undetermined. Study-wide results and limits: Donors in the cohort were predominantly white British and more often female, and clonal diversity was possibly underestimated. Repertoires were collected only later (after the peak T cell response had occurred).

This CDR3 region has 15 residues. Germline CDR1 reads SGHVS; CDR2 reads FNYEAQ. V gave up 3 bases and J gave up 5 bases; unmatched junction bases: 5. Sequenced here: peripheral blood, sampled 28 days after the second AZD1222 dose. V and J are TRBV7-6 and TRBJ2-7, with TRBD2 matching 12 bases. This TCR was recovered from an adult who received the AZD1222 COVID-19 vaccine. Written as DNA, the CDR3 is TGTGCCAGCAGCTTGCCTAGCGGGGGGGCGAACGAGCAGTACTTC. Protein sequence: CASSLPSGGANEQYF.